The 19 T cell receptor beta chains presented below share a single source sample, sequenced in a study of blood T cell repertoires in COVID-19. This table comes from immunoSEQ multiplex PCR, and its TCRdb copy is limited to in-frame clones, with some not included. The sample includes about 320,000 clones, around nine tenths seen only once; the top ten take over 4.5%. Material for sequencing was PBMCs or T cells enriched from blood (not recorded which). The receptors come from a man aged 25 to 40 who had recovered from COVID-19.

This clone was detected once. The chain couples TRBV28 to TRBJ1-4, with D possibly TRBD1 on 6 matching bases. The V end was cut by 6 bases, the J end by 7 bases, with 18 bases between. From germline, CDR1 is MDHEN and CDR2 SYDVKM. There are 15 residues in the CDR3. This CDR3 is CASRQAGVGSEKLFF. The CDR3 bases are TGTGCCAGCAGGCAAGCAGGGGTAGGGAGTGAAAAACTGTTTTTT.

This chain joins TRBV19 and TRBJ1-5; 7 positions agree with TRBD1. The CDR3 covers 14 residues. The junction had 6 bases not matched to a gene; V was cut back by 6 bases and J by 4 bases. Germline V gene data show CDR1 as LNHDA and CDR2 as SQIVND (reference sequence). CDR3 in DNA: TGTGCCAGTAGGACGACAGGGCGGAATCAGCCCCAGCATTTT. Amino acid sequence: CASRTTGRNQPQHF.

This clone has a single count. The chain links TRBV6-6 to TRBJ1-4, with 7 bases fitting TRBD1. Germline CDR1 MNHNY, CDR2 SVGAGI (reference sequence). With 4 bases clipped from V and 5 bases from J, the junction kept 10 bases outside the gene matches. CDR3 length equals 16 residues. CDR3 sequence reads: CASSSRRQGKNEKLFF. In nucleotides, the CDR3 is TGTGCCAGCAGTTCTCGAAGACAGGGTAAAAATGAAAAACTGTTTTTT.

The rearrangement links TRBV3-1 (or the pseudogene TRBV3-2) to TRBJ1-4; D perhaps matches TRBD1 (6 bases). This CDR3 comprises 15 residues. CDR1 is LGHDT, CDR2 YNNKEL, per germline (reference sequence). Trimming shortened V by 2 bases and J by 7 bases, and 14 bases separated the two germline ends. CDR3 sequence: CASSQSQGLGEKLFF. The CDR3 coding sequence is TGTGCCAGCAGCCAATCACAGGGTTTAGGTGAAAAACTGTTTTTT.

This clone was found a few times. V usage is TRBV5-1 and J usage is TRBJ2-5, with 9 bases that match TRBD1. Unmatched junction bases numbered 5, after V lost 4 bases and J lost 1 base. Germline V gene sequence: CDR1 SGHRS, CDR2 YFSETQ. This CDR3 is 15 amino acids long. CDR3 nucleotide sequence: TGCGCCAGCAGCCCGGACAGGGGCAGCCAAGAGACCCAGTACTTC. It codes for CASSPDRGSQETQYF. The variable domain in full, completed from reference TRBV5-1 and TRBJ2-5, reads KAGVTQTPRYLIKTRGQQVTLSCSPISGHRSVSWYQQTPGQGLQFLFEYFSETQRNKGNFPGRFSGRQFSNSRSEMNVSTLELGDSALYLCASSPDRGSQETQYFGPGTRLLVL.

This rearrangement joins TRBV10-1 to TRBJ2-5, with TRBD2 matching 8 bases. The V gene's germline CDR1 is WNHNN and CDR2 SYGVQD (reference sequence). The CDR3 length is 16 residues. V lost 3 bases, J lost 5 bases, and 11 bases stayed unmatched. CDR3 in amino acids: CASSDPKRGNSETQYF. CDR3 bases: TGCGCCAGCAGTGATCCGAAGCGGGGGAATTCGGAGACCCAGTACTTC.

DNA for the CDR3: TGTGCCAGCAGCCAAGATCCGACTAGCGGGGTGGCAGATACGCAGTATTTT. Its translation is CASSQDPTSGVADTQYF. The chain combines TRBV3-1 (or the pseudogene TRBV3-2) with TRBJ2-3; 11 positions match TRBD2. V lost 0 bases to trimming and J lost 4 bases; unmatched junction nucleotides: 6. The CDR3 runs 17 residues. The germline CDR1 and CDR2 sequences are LGHDT and YNNKEL (reference sequence).

Worth noting for this clone: This CDR3 is also generated by other DNA sequences in the sample. This chain joins TRBV3-1 (or the pseudogene TRBV3-2) and TRBJ1-2; D is perhaps TRBD1 (5 bases). Germline V lookup: CDR1 LGHDT, CDR2 YNNKEL (reference sequence). Trimming cost V 0 bases and J 5 bases, with 7 bases left between them. The CDR3 extends over 13 amino acids. CDR3 region: CASSQEGLYGYTF. The CDR3 nucleotides read TGTGCCAGCAGCCAAGAGGGACTATATGGCTACACCTTC.

The J gene is TRBJ1-1, the V gene TRBV11-2; D is perhaps TRBD1 (5 bases). This CDR3 region has 15 residues. Germline values: CDR1 SGHAT, CDR2 FQNNGV. Trimming stripped 3 bases from V and 0 bases from J, with 11 bases between. The CDR3 bases are TGTGCCAGCAGCTTTAGGGGAGGGGTGAACACTGAAGCTTTCTTT. Translated: CASSFRGGVNTEAFF.

The chain employs TRBV12-3 or TRBV12-4 and TRBJ1-2; 7 bases are shared with TRBD1. The CDR3 extends over 13 amino acids. The V segment lost 3 bases and the J segment 8 bases; nucleotides outside the gene matches: 6. The CDR3 is CASSLGDRRGYTF. For the CDR3, the DNA is TGTGCCAGCAGTTTGGGGGACAGAAGAGGCTACACCTTC.

The CDR3 region has the DNA TGCGCCAGCAGCCCAACCATGTCGAGCGAGCAGTACTTC. It is translated as CASSPTMSSEQYF. This sequence joins TRBV5-1 and TRBJ2-7, with unresolved D. The CDR3 spans 13 residues. V lost 4 bases, J lost 6 bases, and 14 bases lay in between. From germline, CDR1 is SGHRS and CDR2 YFSETQ.

V is TRBV9 and J is TRBJ1-1, with a tentative D call TRBD1 (6 bases). V was cut by 3 bases and J by 6 bases, with 24 bases left in between. There are 17 residues in the CDR3. Looked up from germline, CDR1 is SGDLS and CDR2 is YYNGEE. The CDR3 loop is CASSDSVTGRVQPEAFF. The CDR3 DNA follows: TGTGCCAGCAGCGATTCCGTTACAGGGAGGGTTCAGCCTGAAGCTTTCTTT.

The chain couples TRBV30 to TRBJ2-2; 7 bases agree with TRBD1. Germline V gene data show CDR1 as GTSNPN and CDR2 as SVGIG (reference sequence). CDR3 size: 12 residues. V was pared by 4 bases and J by 5 bases, with 1 base of the junction left unmatched. CDR3 residues: CAWTQGTGELFF. In DNA, the CDR3 is TGTGCCTGGACACAGGGGACCGGGGAGCTGTTTTTT.

This chain joins TRBV7-8 and TRBJ1-2, with D tentatively TRBD1 (5 bases). Per germline, CDR1 SGHVS and CDR2 FQNEAQ. Trimming removed 1 base from V and 8 bases from J, with 17 bases in between. This CDR3 has 15 amino acids. The CDR3 is CASSLGPGKGRGYTF. In nucleotides, the CDR3 is TGTGCCAGCAGCTTAGGTCCAGGGAAGGGAAGGGGCTACACCTTC.

The rearrangement links TRBV6-5 to TRBJ1-1; possibly TRBD1 for D (6 bases). The CDR3 has 13 residues. Germline V gene data show CDR1 as MNHEY and CDR2 as SVGAGI. The V end lost 0 bases, the J end lost 9 bases, and 11 bases lay between the germline ends. This CDR3 reads CASSYSRGNQAFF. The CDR3 DNA is TGTGCCAGCAGTTACTCGAGGGGGAACCAAGCTTTCTTT.

The chain employs TRBV11-3 and TRBJ2-3, with 12 nucleotides matching TRBD2. This CDR3 comprises 18 residues. V lost 3 bases to trimming and J lost 3 bases; unmatched junction nucleotides: 10. Germline lookup yields CDR1 SGHNT and CDR2 YENEEA. CDR3 nucleotide sequence: TGTGCCAGCAGCTTCAACAGGGCGGGACTAGCGGGTACAGATACGCAGTATTTT. This gives the protein CASSFNRAGLAGTDTQYF.

V and J are TRBV10-3 and TRBJ2-5; 10 nucleotides line up with TRBD2. CDR3 length: 17 amino acids. The trim removed 3 bases at V and 4 bases at J, leaving 11 bases unmatched. Germline-derived CDR1 and CDR2 are ENHRY and SYGVKD. The CDR3 sequence: CAISDPPSGGAGETQYF. CDR3 DNA sequence: TGTGCCATCAGTGACCCGCCCAGCGGGGGGGCCGGAGAGACCCAGTACTTC.

This rearrangement joins TRBV27 to TRBJ2-1, with 10 bases that match TRBD1. In germline, CDR1 is MNHEY, CDR2 SMNVEV (reference sequence). Losses at the gene ends were 5 bases for V and 4 bases for J; bases not matched to a gene: 8. This CDR3 has 16 amino acids. CDR3 in DNA: TGTGCCAGCAGTACGACGGGACAGGGGCGTTACAATGAGCAGTTCTTC. Residues: CASSTTGQGRYNEQFF.

This clone was found once. This chain connects TRBV28 to TRBJ1-2; the D gene is possibly TRBD1 (5 bases). This CDR3 has 15 amino acids. V lost 6 bases to trimming and J lost 1 base, with 15 bases between them. From germline, CDR1 is MDHEN and CDR2 SYDVKM. This CDR3 reads CASSPPGRSNYGYTF. In DNA form, the CDR3 reads TGTGCCAGCAGCCCTCCAGGGCGCAGTAACTATGGCTACACCTTC.